Included here is one TCR beta chain sequence, with context. What it binds is not known. This entry belongs to a study of cytomegalovirus exposure and HLA in healthy donors. Study outcomes and limitations: Sequences of the TCR beta chain were said to predict the HLA-A and HLA-B alleles of most subjects accurately. Investigators reported approximately 170 TCR beta chains as tied to cytomegalovirus. 16,951 TCR beta sequences were associated with HLA alleles at 0.05 false discovery rate in a later analysis.

V gave up 1 base and J gave up 2 bases, with 11 bases separating them. CDR1 is SGHTA, CDR2 FQGTGA, per germline. The CDR3 is 16 amino acids. PCR used 60 Vbeta primers and 13 Jbeta primers. Authors' processing steps: Later analysis identified roughly 84 million unique TCR beta chains, approximately 11 million shared. Sequencing used immunoSEQ multiplex PCR; TCRdb keeps in-frame clones, though not all of them. V and J calls plus clone size are reproduced from that table; the DNA served to infer D and trimming. The sample has 93,000 or so clones, roughly 80% seen once. The clonotype was recovered from a man aged 50-59 years in good health and CMV-seropositive. Source material: PBMCs. The chain links TRBV7-3 to TRBJ2-2; a weak D match, TRBD1 (6 bases). DNA of the CDR3: TGTGCCAGCAGCTTAATGGGACAAGGAAACACCGGGGAGCTGTTTTTT. Protein sequence: CASSLMGQGNTGELFF. The entire variable domain, with the rest obtained from reference TRBV7-3 and TRBJ2-2, is as follows: GAGVSQTPSNKVTEKGKYVELRCDPISGHTALYWYRQSLGQGPEFLIYFQGTGAADDSGLPNDRFFAVRPEGSVSTLKIQRTERGDSAVYLCASSLMGQGNTGELFFGEGSRLTVL.